These 24 T cell receptor beta chains originate from one sample sequenced in a study of blood T cell repertoires in COVID-19. Assay used: immunoSEQ multiplex PCR; TCRdb lists only in-frame clones, some missing. The sample lists approximately 300,000 clones; 89% were seen once. The specimen was PBMCs or T cells enriched from blood (not recorded which). These receptors originate from a man between 60 and 75 years old who had recovered from COVID-19.

As regards this clone: The germline gene is not matched at one end of the junction; a read error may be the cause. This rearrangement joins TRBV4-3 to TRBJ1-2; D gene uncertain. The germline gives CDR1 LGHNA, CDR2 YSLEER. The CDR3 is 14 residues long. The CDR3 is CASSQEAHNHGYTF. Written as DNA, the CDR3 is TGCGCCAGCAGCCAGGAGGCGCATAACCATGGCTACACCTTC.

The V and J genes are TRBV7-2 and TRBJ2-4; 11 nucleotides align to TRBD2. Germline CDR1 SGHTA, CDR2 FQGNSA. With 3 bases clipped from V and 6 bases from J, the junction kept 13 bases outside the gene matches. This CDR3 contains 18 residues. The CDR3 DNA is TGTGCCAGCAGCTTTACCGGGACTAGCGGAAGAACTCGAAACATTCAGTACTTC. Translation: CASSFTGTSGRTRNIQYF.

This chain connects TRBV14 to TRBJ1-1; TRBD1 might be the D (6 bases). V shed 5 bases and J shed 5 bases, with 12 bases lying between them. Germline CDR1 is SGHDN and CDR2 is FVKESK. CDR3 length: 13 amino acids. The CDR3 sequence is CASSWKRGTEAFF. The CDR3, as DNA: TGTGCCAGCAGCTGGAAAAGGGGGACTGAAGCTTTCTTT.

The rearrangement joins TRBV5-1 to TRBJ2-1; 8 bases fit TRBD1. The CDR3 is 16 residues long. With V trimmed by 4 bases and J by 1 base, 7 bases remained unmatched. Per the germline V gene, CDR1 is SGHRS and CDR2 is YFSETQ. CDR3 DNA sequence: TGCGCCAGCAGCGCAAATCAGGGGGCGTCCTACAATGAGCAGTTCTTC. Protein sequence: CASSANQGASYNEQFF.

This chain uses TRBV5-1 with TRBJ2-1; TRBD2 matches 10 bases. This CDR3 contains 16 residues. V shed 3 bases and J 3 bases; nucleotides not matched to a gene: 6. Germline CDR1 and CDR2: SGHRS and YFSETQ. CDR3 nucleotide sequence: TGCGCCAGCAGCTCCCAAGCGGGAGGGGACTACAATGAGCAGTTCTTC. This translates into CASSSQAGGDYNEQFF.

The chain is built from TRBV5-1 and TRBJ2-3; 9 bases map to TRBD1. Germline V CDR1 and CDR2: SGHRS, YFSETQ. CDR3 length equals 16 residues. The V segment lost 2 bases and the J segment 0 bases; nucleotides outside the gene matches: 4. CDR3: CASSLQGAKSTDTQYF. DNA of the CDR3: TGCGCCAGCAGCTTACAGGGGGCGAAGAGCACAGATACGCAGTATTTT.

This chain connects TRBV18 to TRBJ2-3; 10 nucleotides match TRBD1. The CDR3 extends over 15 amino acids. V lost 3 bases, J lost 6 bases, and 6 bases stayed unmatched. Germline V gene data show CDR1 as KGHSH and CDR2 as LQKENI. The CDR3 sequence: CASSPETGGADTQYF. The DNA for the CDR3 is TGTGCCAGCTCACCGGAGACAGGGGGCGCGGATACGCAGTATTTT.

This clone was detected once. The genes are TRBV14 and TRBJ2-1; TRBD2 matches at 11 bases. The CDR3 runs 16 residues. J was trimmed by 2 bases and V by 4 bases; bases with no gene match: 4. Germline lookup yields CDR1 SGHDN and CDR2 FVKESK. Written as DNA, the CDR3 is TGTGCCAGCAGCCCCCTAGCGGGAGGAGCCTACAATGAGCAGTTCTTC. Protein sequence: CASSPLAGGAYNEQFF. The full variable domain, completed using reference TRBV14 and TRBJ2-1, is EAGVTQFPSHSVIEKGQTVTLRCDPISGHDNLYWYRRVMGKEIKFLLHFVKESKQDESGMPNNRFLAERTGGTYSTLKVQPAELEDSGVYFCASSPLAGGAYNEQFFGPGTRLTVL.

The CDR3 region is CASSGELQTADTQYF. The CDR3 nucleotides are TGTGCCAGCAGTGGGGAACTCCAGACAGCAGATACGCAGTATTTT. V gene TRBV2 combines with J gene TRBJ2-3; possible D gene TRBD1, 5 bases. Trimming took 4 bases from V and 4 from J, leaving 15 bases between them. CDR1 is SNHLY, CDR2 FYNNEI, per germline. The CDR3 covers 15 residues.

The rearrangement uses TRBV7-2 and TRBJ2-7; the D gene is possibly TRBD1 (5 bases). V gave up 6 bases and J gave up 7 bases, with 19 bases separating them. This CDR3 is 14 amino acids long. The germline CDR1 and CDR2 sequences are SGHTA and FQGNSA. The CDR3 region is CASSQDPGLREQYF. The CDR3 coding sequence is TGTGCCAGCAGTCAAGATCCAGGGTTGAGGGAGCAGTACTTC.

The CDR3 DNA reads as TGTGCCAGCAGGGGAGCAGTTAATCAGCCCCAGCATTTT. Its protein is CASRGAVNQPQHF. This sequence joins TRBV6-5 and TRBJ1-5; D ambiguous. CDR1 and CDR2 (germline): MNHEY, SVGAGI. The CDR3 spans 13 residues. Between the trimmed V and J ends, which lost 6 bases and 4 bases, there was a span of 10 bases.

The J gene is TRBJ2-1, the V gene TRBV19, with 10 bases matching TRBD2. V lost 6 bases and J lost 5; bases outside the gene matches: 4. This CDR3 is built from 14 residues. CDR1 is LNHDA, CDR2 SQIVND, per germline (reference sequence). The CDR3 region is CASRRTSGNNEQFF. The CDR3, as DNA: TGTGCCAGTAGAAGGACTAGCGGCAACAATGAGCAGTTCTTC.

This chain uses TRBV3-1 (or the pseudogene TRBV3-2) with TRBJ2-7; 11 bases are shared with TRBD2. With 0 bases clipped from V and 2 bases from J, the junction kept 12 bases outside the gene matches. This CDR3 spans 19 amino acids. Germline values: CDR1 LGHDT, CDR2 YNNKEL (reference sequence). The CDR3 nucleotides are TGTGCCAGCAGCCAAGATGTAGCGGGAGGGCATAGTTTGCCCTACGAGCAGTACTTC. It codes for CASSQDVAGGHSLPYEQYF.

This clone was detected only once. The chain joins TRBV7-3 to TRBJ2-2; D possibly corresponds to TRBD1 (5 bases). Trimming removed 0 bases from V and 6 bases from J, with 14 bases in between. Per germline, CDR1 SGHTA and CDR2 FQGTGA. The CDR3 runs to 16 residues. The DNA for the CDR3 is TGTGCCAGCAGCTTAACGAACGACAGTCCCCCCGGGGAGCTGTTTTTT. It is translated as CASSLTNDSPPGELFF.

DNA for the CDR3: TGCGCCAGCAGGCCGGGACTAACTCCCTTCTGGGAGCAGTACTTC. This encodes CASRPGLTPFWEQYF. The chain combines TRBV5-1 with TRBJ2-7, with 7 bases that match TRBD2. The CDR3 extends over 15 amino acids. J gave up 7 bases and V 5 bases, and 15 bases lay outside the gene matches. Germline CDR1 reads SGHRS; CDR2 reads YFSETQ.

The chain links TRBV7-3 to TRBJ1-1; 11 positions match TRBD1. J lost 8 bases, V lost 5 bases, and 10 bases had no gene match. CDR3 size: 15 residues. In germline, CDR1 is SGHTA, CDR2 FQGTGA. As DNA, the CDR3 is TGTGCCAGCAGCGCGACAGGACAGGGGGCCTCAGAAGCTTTCTTT. The encoded protein is CASSATGQGASEAFF.

The rearrangement links TRBV11-3 to TRBJ1-1; D uncertain. The CDR3 length is 15 residues. V lost 6 bases to trimming and J lost 1 base, with 15 bases between them. Looked up from germline, CDR1 is SGHNT and CDR2 is YENEEA. Here the CDR3 reads CASSPTSAGNTEAFF. The CDR3 nucleotides read TGTGCCAGCAGTCCGACCAGTGCGGGGAACACTGAAGCTTTCTTT. The full variable domain, with the rest looked up from reference TRBV11-3 and TRBJ1-1, is EAGVVQSPRYKIIEKKQPVAFWCNPISGHNTLYWYLQNLGQGPELLIRYENEEAVDDSQLPKDRFSAERLKGVDSTLKIQPAELGDSAVYLCASSPTSAGNTEAFFGQGTRLTVV.

The chain uses TRBV19 and TRBJ2-7; D is ambiguous. Trimming removed 7 bases from V and 5 bases from J, with 9 bases in between. In germline, CDR1 is LNHDA, CDR2 SQIVND (reference sequence). The CDR3 sequence is 11 residues long. This CDR3 is CASTLVHEQYF. For the CDR3, the DNA is TGTGCCAGTACCCTCGTCCACGAGCAGTACTTC.

The table lists this clone with a count of one. The chain is built from TRBV2 and TRBJ2-1, with unresolved D. V was clipped by 6 bases and J by 5 bases, with 5 bases between them. The CDR3 covers 11 residues. From germline, CDR1 is SNHLY and CDR2 FYNNEI. CDR3 sequence (DNA): TGTGCCAGCAGATCAAACAATGAGCAGTTCTTC. This gives the protein CASRSNNEQFF.

The chain employs TRBV27 and TRBJ2-2; tentative D call: TRBD1 (6 bases). CDR3 size: 17 residues. V lost 8 bases and J 4 bases, leaving 23 bases between the germline ends. The germline V gene has CDR1 MNHEY and CDR2 SMNVEV (reference sequence). CDR3 residues: CASSRDTLPASTGELFF. In nucleotides, the CDR3 is TGTGCCAGCTCCCGGGACACGCTTCCGGCCAGCACCGGGGAGCTGTTTTTT.

In DNA form, the CDR3 reads TGTGCCAGCAGCTTACAGTACTCCTATAATTCACCCCTCCACTTT. Its protein product is CASSLQYSYNSPLHF. The chain recombines TRBV11-2 with TRBJ1-6; D unclear. The CDR3 length is 15 residues. V dropped 2 bases and J dropped 0 bases, with 5 bases sitting between them. The germline V gene has CDR1 SGHAT and CDR2 FQNNGV.

The chain carries TRBV5-5 and TRBJ2-7, with D possibly being TRBD2 (6 bases). Germline V gene sequence: CDR1 SGHKS, CDR2 YYEKEE (reference sequence). With 0 bases removed from V and 3 bases from J, the gap between germline ends came to 7 bases. This CDR3 is 13 amino acids long. Here the CDR3 DNA reads TGTGCCAGCAGCTTGGGGAGGGACTACGAGCAGTACTTC. As protein: CASSLGRDYEQYF.

The V gene is TRBV30, the J gene TRBJ2-5, with D possibly TRBD1 on 5 matching bases. V lost 0 bases to trimming and J lost 1 base, with 12 bases between them. The CDR3 length is 15 residues. Per germline, CDR1 GTSNPN and CDR2 SVGIG (reference sequence). The CDR3 is CAWSVQATFQETQYF. CDR3 in DNA: TGTGCCTGGAGTGTACAGGCAACCTTCCAAGAGACCCAGTACTTC. Combining the CDR3 with reference TRBV30 and TRBJ2-5 gives the whole variable domain SQTIHQWPATLVQPVGSPLSLECTVEGTSNPNLYWYRQAAGRGLQLLFYSVGIGQISSEVPQNLSASRPQDRQFILSSKKLLLSDSGFYLCAWSVQATFQETQYFGPGTRLLVL.

This chain joins TRBV5-4 and TRBJ1-4; 8 nucleotides agree with TRBD1. J was trimmed by 0 bases and V by 0 bases; bases with no gene match: 4. Germline CDR1 is SGHNT and CDR2 is YYREEE (reference sequence). The CDR3 is 17 amino acids. CDR3 residues: CASSLGGQAATNEKLFF. CDR3 coding DNA: TGTGCCAGCAGCTTGGGGGGACAGGCGGCAACTAATGAAAAACTGTTTTTT.